These 18 T cell receptor beta chains share one sample of origin, sequenced in a study of blood T cell repertoires in COVID-19. Profiling relied on immunoSEQ multiplex PCR, and the TCRdb table lists in-frame clones only, not all of them. The data hold about 76,000 clones, with roughly 87% observed a single time. Material for sequencing was peripheral blood. These receptors were obtained from a man aged 25-45 years with acute or convalescent COVID-19.

V usage is TRBV9 and J usage is TRBJ2-1; 10 positions agree with TRBD2. The CDR3 covers 15 residues. The germline V gene encodes CDR1 SGDLS and CDR2 YYNGEE. After removal of 0 bases from V and 5 bases from J, the junction contained 2 bases not matched to a gene. The CDR3 loop is CASSVELAGDNEQFF. DNA for the CDR3: TGTGCCAGCAGCGTAGAGCTAGCGGGAGACAATGAGCAGTTCTTC.

This clone has only one observation. The chain links TRBV29-1 to TRBJ2-2; D not resolved. Trimming shortened V by 7 bases and J by 1 base, and 10 bases separated the two germline ends. Germline loops: CDR1 SQVTM, CDR2 ANQGSEA. This CDR3 is built from 13 residues. CDR3 sequence: CSGAVQNTGELFF. The CDR3 DNA sequence: TGCAGCGGGGCAGTCCAGAACACCGGGGAGCTGTTTTTT.

This clone was found a few times. This chain links TRBV4-1 with TRBJ2-7, with 8 positions matching TRBD1. Germline CDR1 MGHRA, CDR2 YSYEKL. J was trimmed by 3 bases and V by 6 bases; bases with no gene match: 7. The CDR3 loop spans 14 amino acids. CDR3 in DNA: TGCGCCAGCAGTCCGGGACAGGAGTTCTACGAGCAGTACTTC. Residues: CASSPGQEFYEQYF.

The chain employs TRBV11-2 and TRBJ2-2, with a weak D call TRBD1 (7 bases). CDR3 length: 15 amino acids. V was cut by 5 bases and J by 4 bases, with 14 bases left in between. Germline V lookup: CDR1 SGHAT, CDR2 FQNNGV. CDR3 region: CASSQSGGPTGELFF. The CDR3 DNA is TGTGCCAGCAGCCAATCAGGGGGGCCCACCGGGGAGCTGTTTTTT.

The V gene is TRBV24-1, the J gene TRBJ2-2; TRBD2 agrees at 13 bases. The germline V gene encodes CDR1 KGHDR and CDR2 SFDVKD. The CDR3 covers 17 residues. Trimming took 6 bases from V and 4 from J; bases not matched to a gene: 7. The CDR3 region is CATSQTGLAGSTGELFF. The CDR3 coding sequence is TGTGCCACCAGTCAAACGGGACTAGCGGGATCCACCGGGGAGCTGTTTTTT.

The chain is built from TRBV18 and TRBJ1-2; D possibly corresponds to TRBD1 (6 bases). V dropped 2 bases and J dropped 8 bases, with 15 bases sitting between them. The germline gives CDR1 KGHSH, CDR2 LQKENI. The CDR3 is 14 residues long. The CDR3 nucleotides are TGTGCCAGCTCACCAATGTTGGGGGCGCGAGGCTACACCTTC. Its translation is CASSPMLGARGYTF.

CDR3 loop: CASSEEAGGYNEQFF. The DNA for the CDR3 is TGTGCCAGCAGTGAAGAAGCGGGAGGTTACAATGAGCAGTTCTTC. The chain employs TRBV6-1 and TRBJ2-1, with 9 bases identical to TRBD2. Germline assignment: CDR1 MNHNS and CDR2 SASEGT. Trimming cost V 1 base and J 4 bases; bases outside gene matches: 2. This CDR3 is built from 15 residues.

The chain combines TRBV14 with TRBJ2-7, with a tentative D call TRBD2 (7 bases). Trimming shortened V by 1 base and J by 12 bases, and 16 bases separated the two germline ends. The CDR3 length is 13 residues. The V gene's germline CDR1 is SGHDN and CDR2 FVKESK. This CDR3 is CASSQAPGGGRYF. CDR3 coding DNA: TGTGCCAGCAGCCAAGCCCCTGGGGGCGGGAGGTACTTC. Variable domain in full (rest from reference TRBV14 and TRBJ2-7): EAGVTQFPSHSVIEKGQTVTLRCDPISGHDNLYWYRRVMGKEIKFLLHFVKESKQDESGMPNNRFLAERTGGTYSTLKVQPAELEDSGVYFCASSQAPGGGRYFGPGTRLTVT.

The genes are TRBV20-1 and TRBJ2-5, with unresolved D. This CDR3 contains 11 residues. Germline V gene sequence: CDR1 DFQATT, CDR2 SNEGSKA (reference sequence). V lost 5 bases to trimming and J lost 4 bases, with 8 bases between them. The CDR3 reads CSAPPSETQYF. The CDR3 nucleotides read TGCAGTGCTCCTCCCTCAGAGACCCAGTACTTC.

The gene calls are TRBV19 and TRBJ2-1; D is unclear. V was trimmed by 1 base and J by 5 bases, leaving 9 bases between them. The length of the CDR3 is 14 residues. CDR1 is LNHDA, CDR2 SQIVND, per germline (reference sequence). The CDR3 sequence is CASSIVSEHNEQFF. In DNA form, the CDR3 reads TGTGCCAGTAGTATAGTGTCAGAACACAATGAGCAGTTCTTC.

This chain joins TRBV6-4 and TRBJ2-1; weak D call: TRBD2 (5 bases). The germline V and J ends were trimmed by 6 bases and 5 bases, with 29 bases remaining between them. This CDR3 region has 19 residues. Germline-derived CDR1 and CDR2 are MRHNA and SNTAGT. CDR3 in amino acids: CASSQVPHRRGKTNNEQFF. The CDR3 DNA is TGTGCCAGCAGCCAGGTTCCCCATCGGCGAGGGAAAACAAACAATGAGCAGTTCTTC.

The CDR3 coding sequence is TGTGCCAGCAGCTTCGGTACGGGAGGGTACGAGCAGTACTTC. This codes for CASSFGTGGYEQYF. The rearrangement links TRBV7-2 to TRBJ2-7, with TRBD2 identical over 8 bases. The CDR3 runs to 14 residues. V gave up 3 bases and J gave up 4 bases; unmatched junction bases: 5. CDR1 and CDR2 (germline): SGHTA, FQGNSA.

The chain carries TRBV30 and TRBJ2-5; 7 nucleotides line up with TRBD2. The CDR3 has 13 amino acids. With 7 bases clipped from V and 3 bases from J, the junction kept 8 bases outside the gene matches. The V gene's germline CDR1 is GTSNPN and CDR2 SVGIG (reference sequence). CDR3 DNA: TGTGCCTTCACGGGGCTAGCGGAAGAGACCCAGTACTTC. Amino acids: CAFTGLAEETQYF. Drawing the rest from reference TRBV30 and TRBJ2-5, the complete variable domain is SQTIHQWPATLVQPVGSPLSLECTVEGTSNPNLYWYRQAAGRGLQLLFYSVGIGQISSEVPQNLSASRPQDRQFILSSKKLLLSDSGFYLCAFTGLAEETQYFGPGTRLLVL.

The chain is built from TRBV27 and TRBJ2-7; D remains unclear. CDR1 and CDR2 (germline): MNHEY, SMNVEV (reference sequence). The CDR3 extends over 11 amino acids. The V and J ends lost 5 bases and 9 bases respectively, with 11 bases between them. The CDR3 sequence is CASSPGLGQYF. The CDR3 coding sequence is TGTGCCAGCAGTCCAGGTTTGGGGCAGTACTTC.

CDR3 bases: TGTGCCAGCAGCCCTGGGGGACAGGGTAGCTATGGCTACACCTTC. This codes for CASSPGGQGSYGYTF. The V gene is TRBV27, the J gene TRBJ1-2, with 9 bases identical to TRBD1. Germline V gene data show CDR1 as MNHEY and CDR2 as SMNVEV (reference sequence). Germline trimming cut 6 bases from V and 4 bases from J; bases unmatched to any gene: 9. There are 15 residues in the CDR3.

This sequence joins TRBV9 and TRBJ2-2, with unresolved D. V lost 0 bases and J lost 6, with 12 bases in between. Germline V gene sequence: CDR1 SGDLS, CDR2 YYNGEE. CDR3 length equals 15 residues. CDR3 DNA sequence: TGTGCCAGCAGCGTAGGACGGTTAAGCGCCGGGGAGCTGTTTTTT. It specifies CASSVGRLSAGELFF.

The V gene is TRBV19, the J gene TRBJ1-6, with TRBD1 as a possible D gene (6 bases). This CDR3 is 13 amino acids long. Looked up from germline, CDR1 is LNHDA and CDR2 is SQIVND (reference sequence). V lost 4 bases and J lost 9, with 10 bases in between. This chain's CDR3 is CASSRQGSSPLHF. The DNA for the CDR3 is TGTGCCAGTAGTAGGCAGGGGTCTTCACCCCTCCACTTT.

The rearrangement joins TRBV28 to TRBJ1-6; 7 nucleotides agree with TRBD1. The V segment lost 2 bases and the J segment 5 bases; nucleotides outside the gene matches: 3. The CDR3 contains 15 residues. Germline V gene sequence: CDR1 MDHEN, CDR2 SYDVKM. As DNA, the CDR3 is TGTGCCAGCAGTTTAGCGGGACAGAATAATTCACCCCTCCACTTT. Protein: CASSLAGQNNSPLHF.